Shown below are 23 T cell receptor beta chains from a single sample sequenced in a study of blood T cell repertoires in COVID-19. The repertoire was sequenced with immunoSEQ multiplex PCR; TCRdb's copy has only in-frame clones and lacks some. The sample yields approximately 280,000 clones, over 75% seen once. Sequenced: peripheral blood. The receptor source for this set is a woman in her thirties with COVID-19, enrolled during active disease.

This sequence joins TRBV11-2 and TRBJ2-3; 12 bases map to TRBD2. The length of the CDR3 is 19 residues. V lost 6 bases, J lost 5 bases, and 18 bases stayed unmatched. The germline gives CDR1 SGHAT, CDR2 FQNNGV. CDR3 DNA sequence: TGTGCCAGCAGTTTCCGAACGCTAGCGGGAGGGGGGCCAAAAGATACGCAGTATTTT. It is translated as CASSFRTLAGGGPKDTQYF.

This rearrangement joins TRBV28 to TRBJ2-1; the match to TRBD2 covers 12 bases. V dropped 7 bases and J dropped 7; count of bases not matched to a gene: 8. The CDR3 consists of 15 residues. Germline CDR1 reads MDHEN; CDR2 reads SYDVKM. The DNA of the CDR3 is TGTGCCAGCACCTCGAGGCTAGCGGGAGGGAATGAGCAGTTCTTC. As protein: CASTSRLAGGNEQFF.

V and J are TRBV5-1 and TRBJ1-4; 10 bases map to TRBD1. The V segment lost 3 bases and the J segment 6 bases; nucleotides outside the gene matches: 8. The CDR3 runs to 16 residues. Germline-derived CDR1 and CDR2 are SGHRS and YFSETQ. In nucleotides, the CDR3 is TGCGCCAGCAGCTCAGCCCTCGGGACAGGGGATGAAAAACTGTTTTTT. Translation gives CASSSALGTGDEKLFF.

This clone has a single count. V usage is TRBV2 and J usage is TRBJ2-7; the D gene is possibly TRBD2 (8 bases). Trimming cost V 5 bases and J 3 bases, with 20 bases left between them. The CDR3 contains 16 residues. Germline assignment: CDR1 SNHLY and CDR2 FYNNEI. Here the CDR3 reads CASSRQGGLGSYEQYF. In DNA form, the CDR3 reads TGTGCCAGCAGTCGGCAGGGGGGACTAGGTAGCTACGAGCAGTACTTC.

The V and J genes are TRBV28 and TRBJ1-6, with 8 bases lining up with TRBD1. Losses at the gene ends were 4 bases for V and 9 bases for J; bases not matched to a gene: 8. The CDR3 extends over 15 amino acids. Per germline, CDR1 MDHEN and CDR2 SYDVKM. The CDR3 sequence is CASSSLDRDISPLHF. As DNA, the CDR3 is TGTGCCAGCAGTTCCCTGGACAGGGACATTTCACCCCTCCACTTT. The whole variable domain, remainder taken from reference TRBV28 and TRBJ1-6, is DVKVTQSSRYLVKRTGEKVFLECVQDMDHENMFWYRQDPGLGLRLIYFSYDVKMKEKGDIPEGYSVSREKKERFSLILESASTNQTSMYLCASSSLDRDISPLHFGNGTRLTVT.

V gene TRBV28 combines with J gene TRBJ2-7; the match to TRBD1 covers 10 bases. With V trimmed by 4 bases and J by 5 bases, 8 bases remained unmatched. The germline CDR1 and CDR2 sequences are MDHEN and SYDVKM. This CDR3 has 15 amino acids. DNA of the CDR3: TGTGCCAGCAGTTCACACGGGACAGGGGAGAACGAGCAGTACTTC. Translating gives CASSSHGTGENEQYF.

V is TRBV5-1 and J is TRBJ2-7; the match to TRBD2 covers 8 bases. Trimming at V came to 4 bases and at J to 2 bases, leaving 11 bases not matched to a gene. Germline CDR1 SGHRS, CDR2 YFSETQ. The CDR3 spans 16 residues. The CDR3 loop reads CASSLSLGTSTYEQYF. For the CDR3, the DNA is TGCGCCAGCAGCCTCTCCCTCGGGACTAGTACCTACGAGCAGTACTTC.

J is TRBJ1-4 and V is TRBV24-1; D is ambiguous. CDR1 and CDR2 from the germline V gene are KGHDR and SFDVKD. V shed 0 bases and J shed 0 bases, with 4 bases lying between them. The CDR3 spans 15 residues. The CDR3: CATSDLLPTNEKLFF. In DNA, the CDR3 is TGTGCCACCAGTGATTTGCTTCCAACTAATGAAAAACTGTTTTTT.

The chain has TRBV19 and TRBJ1-6; 11 bases match TRBD1. V shed 8 bases and J 7 bases; nucleotides not matched to a gene: 1. Per germline, CDR1 LNHDA and CDR2 SQIVND (reference sequence). The CDR3 consists of 13 residues. CDR3 bases: TGTGCCAGTGGGGACAGGGGGAATTCACCCCTCCACTTT. Protein: CASGDRGNSPLHF.

This rearrangement joins TRBV18 to TRBJ1-1, with 9 bases matching TRBD1. CDR3 length: 13 amino acids. V lost 7 bases to trimming and J lost 1 base; unmatched junction nucleotides: 1. Germline V CDR1 and CDR2: KGHSH, LQKENI. The CDR3 here is CASLGQGNTEAFF. CDR3 in DNA: TGTGCCAGCTTGGGACAGGGGAACACTGAAGCTTTCTTT.

J is TRBJ2-1 and V is TRBV7-9, with D tentatively TRBD2 (6 bases). Trimming cost V 3 bases and J 2 bases, with 11 bases left between them. CDR3 length: 15 amino acids. CDR1 is SEHNR and CDR2 is FQNEAQ in the germline V gene (reference sequence). CDR3 amino acids: CASSFGRTTYNEQFF. CDR3 bases: TGTGCCAGCAGCTTTGGGAGGACCACCTACAATGAGCAGTTCTTC.

To note about this clone: The sample holds other DNA sequences that translate to the same CDR3. The CDR3 DNA reads TGCAGCGTTGAAGACAGGGCCTACGAGCAGTACTTC. It yields the protein CSVEDRAYEQYF. The chain employs TRBV29-1 and TRBJ2-7; weak D call: TRBD1 (5 bases). Trimming left V 0 bases short and J 2 bases short, with 5 bases between. In germline, CDR1 is SQVTM, CDR2 ANQGSEA. The CDR3 totals 12 residues.

The chain uses TRBV7-2 and TRBJ2-2; TRBD2 matches at 11 bases. Germline V gives CDR1 SGHTA, CDR2 FQGNSA. The CDR3 is 16 amino acids. V shed 6 bases, J shed 6 bases, and the junction held 9 bases outside the gene matches. The CDR3, as DNA: TGTGCCAGCAGTTCACTAGCGGGAGTGGTCCCCGGGGAGCTGTTTTTT. Protein sequence: CASSSLAGVVPGELFF. Together with reference TRBV7-2 and TRBJ2-2, the CDR3 gives the full variable domain: GAGVSQSPSNKVTEKGKDVELRCDPISGHTALYWYRQSLGQGLEFLIYFQGNSAPDKSGLPSDRFSAERTGGSVSTLTIQRTQQEDSAVYLCASSSLAGVVPGELFFGEGSRLTVL.

The chain employs TRBV15 and TRBJ1-1, with D unclear. V lost 0 bases and J lost 4, with 9 bases in between. The CDR3 runs to 14 residues. CDR1 and CDR2 from the germline V gene are LNHNV and YYDKDF (reference sequence). CDR3 in DNA: TGTGCCACCAGCAGAGATCGTAGAAGCACTGAAGCTTTCTTT. Translating gives CATSRDRRSTEAFF.

This clone was observed a single time. The CDR3 is CASSLLAGGYNEQFF. The DNA for the CDR3 is TGTGCCAGTAGCCTACTAGCGGGAGGCTACAATGAGCAGTTCTTC. V and J are TRBV19 and TRBJ2-1, with 12 bases that match TRBD2. This CDR3 contains 15 residues. Germline V CDR1 and CDR2: LNHDA, SQIVND (reference sequence). V lost 6 bases and J lost 3; bases outside the gene matches: 3. Full variable domain (outside the CDR3, taken from reference TRBV19 and TRBJ2-1): DGGITQSPKYLFRKEGQNVTLSCEQNLNHDAMYWYRQDPGQGLRLIYYSQIVNDFQKGDIAEGYSVSREKKESFPLTVTSAQKNPTAFYLCASSLLAGGYNEQFFGPGTRLTVL.

This chain uses TRBV6-5 with TRBJ2-7; a weak D match, TRBD2 (6 bases). Germline CDR1 is MNHEY and CDR2 is SVGAGI. Trimming took off 7 bases at V and 6 bases at J, with 16 bases between the two ends. This CDR3 has 13 amino acids. CDR3 DNA sequence: TGTGCCAGCACTCTAAACCGGGGGTTCGAGCAGTACTTC. Its protein is CASTLNRGFEQYF.

The chain carries TRBV5-1 and TRBJ2-7; TRBD2 matches 7 bases. CDR1 is SGHRS, CDR2 YFSETQ, per germline. This CDR3 spans 13 amino acids. V shed 4 bases, J shed 6 bases, and the junction held 7 bases outside the gene matches. The CDR3 nucleotides are TGCGCCAGCAGCCCTACCGGGGGGTCCGAGCAGTACTTC. The encoded protein is CASSPTGGSEQYF.

V and J are TRBV9 and TRBJ2-2; 10 bases fit TRBD2. Germline lookup yields CDR1 SGDLS and CDR2 YYNGEE. The J segment lost 7 bases and the V segment lost 0 bases, leaving 3 bases of the junction unmatched. This CDR3 spans 15 amino acids. In nucleotides, the CDR3 is TGTGCCAGCAGCGTAGAAGCGGGAGGGTTCGGGGAGCTGTTTTTT. Protein: CASSVEAGGFGELFF. The complete variable domain, with remaining parts taken from reference TRBV9 and TRBJ2-2, reads DSGVTQTPKHLITATGQRVTLRCSPRSGDLSVYWYQQSLDQGLQFLIQYYNGEERAKGNILERFSAQQFPDLHSELNLSSLELGDSALYFCASSVEAGGFGELFFGEGSRLTVL.

V and J are TRBV28 and TRBJ2-2; D possibly corresponds to TRBD2 (5 bases). In germline, CDR1 is MDHEN, CDR2 SYDVKM. V lost 5 bases, J lost 0 bases, and 13 bases lay in between. CDR3 length: 16 residues. The CDR3 protein is CASSLRGSANTGELFF. In DNA form, the CDR3 reads TGTGCCAGCAGTCTACGTGGGAGCGCGAACACCGGGGAGCTGTTTTTT.

The chain recombines TRBV19 with TRBJ2-4; 10 bases agree with TRBD2. Germline loops: CDR1 LNHDA, CDR2 SQIVND (reference sequence). V lost 6 bases and J lost 12; bases outside the gene matches: 5. This CDR3 contains 12 residues. The CDR3 region has the DNA TGTGCCAGTAGGAAGGAGCGGGAGGGTCAGTACTTC. Amino acid sequence: CASRKEREGQYF.

This clone was seen just once. The rearrangement links TRBV24-1 to TRBJ2-7; 9 bases map to TRBD1. The V segment lost 4 bases and the J segment 6 bases; nucleotides outside the gene matches: 3. This CDR3 has 13 residues. Germline V CDR1 and CDR2: KGHDR, SFDVKD. The CDR3 region has the DNA TGTGCCACCAGTGACGGACAGGGGCGCGAGCAGTACTTC. Its translation: CATSDGQGREQYF.

The V and J genes are TRBV4-2 and TRBJ2-3; weak D call: TRBD1 (6 bases). Germline-derived CDR1 and CDR2 are LGHNA and YNFKEQ. Trimming stripped 4 bases from V and 3 bases from J, with 14 bases between. CDR3 length: 15 residues. The CDR3 coding sequence is TGTGCCAGCAGCCTTCGACAGGTTGCGACAGATACGCAGTATTTT. Encoded protein: CASSLRQVATDTQYF.

The V and J genes are TRBV7-2 and TRBJ2-2; D may be TRBD2 (7 bases). Looked up from germline, CDR1 is SGHTA and CDR2 is FQGNSA. The CDR3 contains 17 residues. With 2 bases removed from V and 6 bases from J, the gap between germline ends came to 19 bases. CDR3 DNA sequence: TGTGCCAGCAGCTTATCCCGGGGGGCGATAGGGGCCGGGGAGCTGTTTTTT. Translating gives CASSLSRGAIGAGELFF.